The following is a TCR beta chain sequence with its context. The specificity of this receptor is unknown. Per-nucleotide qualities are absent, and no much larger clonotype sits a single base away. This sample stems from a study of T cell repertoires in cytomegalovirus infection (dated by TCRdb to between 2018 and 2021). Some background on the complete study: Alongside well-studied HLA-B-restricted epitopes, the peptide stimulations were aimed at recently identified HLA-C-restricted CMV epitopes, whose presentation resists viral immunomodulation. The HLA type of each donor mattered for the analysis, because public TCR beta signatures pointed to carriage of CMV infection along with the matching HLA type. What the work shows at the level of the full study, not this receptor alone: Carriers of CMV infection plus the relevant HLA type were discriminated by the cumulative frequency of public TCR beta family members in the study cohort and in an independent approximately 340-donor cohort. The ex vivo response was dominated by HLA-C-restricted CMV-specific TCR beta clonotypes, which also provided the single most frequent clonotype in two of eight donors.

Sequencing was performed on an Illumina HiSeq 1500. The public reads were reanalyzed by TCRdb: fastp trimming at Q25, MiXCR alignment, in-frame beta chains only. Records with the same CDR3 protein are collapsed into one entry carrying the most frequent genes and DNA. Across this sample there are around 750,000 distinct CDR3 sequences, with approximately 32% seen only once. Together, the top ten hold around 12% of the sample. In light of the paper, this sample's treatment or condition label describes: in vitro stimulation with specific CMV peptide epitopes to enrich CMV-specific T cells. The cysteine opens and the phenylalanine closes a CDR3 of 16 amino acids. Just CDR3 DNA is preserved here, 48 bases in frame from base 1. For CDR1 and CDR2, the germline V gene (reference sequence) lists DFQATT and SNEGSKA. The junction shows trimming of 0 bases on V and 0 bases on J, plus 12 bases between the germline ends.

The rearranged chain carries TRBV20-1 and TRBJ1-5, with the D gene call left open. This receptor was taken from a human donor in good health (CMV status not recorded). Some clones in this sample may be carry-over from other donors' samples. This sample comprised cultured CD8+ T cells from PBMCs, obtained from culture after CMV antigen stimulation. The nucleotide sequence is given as TGCAGTGCTAGAGATCAATCCGTTAATAGCAATCAGCCCCAGCATTTT. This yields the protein CSARDQSVNSNQPQHF.